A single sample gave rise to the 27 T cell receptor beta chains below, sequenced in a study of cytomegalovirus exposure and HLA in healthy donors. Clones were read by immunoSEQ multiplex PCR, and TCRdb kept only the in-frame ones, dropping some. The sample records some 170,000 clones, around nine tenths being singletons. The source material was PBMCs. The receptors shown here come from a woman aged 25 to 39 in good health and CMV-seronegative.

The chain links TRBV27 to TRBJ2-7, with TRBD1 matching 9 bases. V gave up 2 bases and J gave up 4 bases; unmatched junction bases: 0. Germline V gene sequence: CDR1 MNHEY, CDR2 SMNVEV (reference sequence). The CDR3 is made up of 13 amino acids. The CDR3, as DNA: TGTGCCAGCAGTTTAGGGACAGGGTACGAGCAGTACTTC. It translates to CASSLGTGYEQYF.

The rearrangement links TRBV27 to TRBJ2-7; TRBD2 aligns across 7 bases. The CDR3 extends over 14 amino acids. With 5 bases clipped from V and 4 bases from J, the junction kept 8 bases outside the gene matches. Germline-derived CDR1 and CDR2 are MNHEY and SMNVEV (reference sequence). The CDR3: CASSPGLPNYEQYF. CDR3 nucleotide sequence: TGTGCCAGCAGTCCGGGACTACCTAATTACGAGCAGTACTTC.

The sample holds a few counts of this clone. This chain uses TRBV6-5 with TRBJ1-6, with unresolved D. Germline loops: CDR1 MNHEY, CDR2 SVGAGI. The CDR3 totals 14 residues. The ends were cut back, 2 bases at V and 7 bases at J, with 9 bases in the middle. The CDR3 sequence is CASSYLGENSPLHF. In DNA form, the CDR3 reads TGTGCCAGCAGTTACCTCGGGGAGAATTCACCCCTCCACTTT.

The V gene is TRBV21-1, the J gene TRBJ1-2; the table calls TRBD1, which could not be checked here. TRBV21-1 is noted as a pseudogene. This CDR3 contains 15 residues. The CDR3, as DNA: TGTGCCAGCAGCACCCAGACAGGGGGCAGATATGGCTACACCTTC. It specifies CASSTQTGGRYGYTF.

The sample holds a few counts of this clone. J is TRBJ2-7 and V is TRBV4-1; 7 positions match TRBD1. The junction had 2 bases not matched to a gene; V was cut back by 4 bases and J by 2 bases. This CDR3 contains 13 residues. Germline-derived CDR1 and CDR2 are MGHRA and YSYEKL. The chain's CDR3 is CASSLGTAYEQYF. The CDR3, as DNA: TGCGCCAGCAGCCTCGGGACAGCCTACGAGCAGTACTTC.

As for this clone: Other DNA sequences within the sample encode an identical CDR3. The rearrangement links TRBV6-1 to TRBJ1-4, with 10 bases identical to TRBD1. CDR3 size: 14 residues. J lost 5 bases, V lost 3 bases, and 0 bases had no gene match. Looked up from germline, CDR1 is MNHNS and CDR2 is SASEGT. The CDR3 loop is CASSEGQGNEKLFF. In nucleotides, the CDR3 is TGTGCCAGCAGTGAGGGACAGGGGAATGAAAAACTGTTTTTT.

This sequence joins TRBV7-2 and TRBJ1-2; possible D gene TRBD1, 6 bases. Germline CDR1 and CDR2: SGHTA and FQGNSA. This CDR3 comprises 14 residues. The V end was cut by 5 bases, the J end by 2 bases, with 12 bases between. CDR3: CASSRTDLNYGYTF. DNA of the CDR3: TGTGCCAGCAGCCGGACAGATCTAAACTATGGCTACACCTTC.

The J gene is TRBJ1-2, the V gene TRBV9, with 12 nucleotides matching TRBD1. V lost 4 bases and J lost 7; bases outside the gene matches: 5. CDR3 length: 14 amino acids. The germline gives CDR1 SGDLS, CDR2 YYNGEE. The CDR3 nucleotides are TGTGCCAGCAGCAGCGGGACAGGGGGCGGTGGCTACACCTTC. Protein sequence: CASSSGTGGGGYTF.

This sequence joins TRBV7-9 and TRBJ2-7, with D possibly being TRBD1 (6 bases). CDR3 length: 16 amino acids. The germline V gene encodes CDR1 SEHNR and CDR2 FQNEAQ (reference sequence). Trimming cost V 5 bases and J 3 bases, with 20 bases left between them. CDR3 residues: CASSDPGGQSRYEQYF. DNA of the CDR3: TGTGCCAGCAGCGATCCGGGCGGACAGTCCCGCTACGAGCAGTACTTC.

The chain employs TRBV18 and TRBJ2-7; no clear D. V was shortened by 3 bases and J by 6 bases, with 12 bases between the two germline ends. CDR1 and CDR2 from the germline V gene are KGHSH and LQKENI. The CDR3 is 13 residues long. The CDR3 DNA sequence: TGTGCCAGCTCACCGTCTGCCACGGGCGAGCAGTACTTC. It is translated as CASSPSATGEQYF.

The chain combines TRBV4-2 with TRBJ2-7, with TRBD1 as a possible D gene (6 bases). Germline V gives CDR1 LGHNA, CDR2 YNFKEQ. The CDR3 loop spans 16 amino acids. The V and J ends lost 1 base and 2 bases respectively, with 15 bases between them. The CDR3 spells CASSQVPQQGAYEQYF. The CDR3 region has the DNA TGTGCCAGCAGCCAAGTTCCCCAACAGGGTGCCTACGAGCAGTACTTC.

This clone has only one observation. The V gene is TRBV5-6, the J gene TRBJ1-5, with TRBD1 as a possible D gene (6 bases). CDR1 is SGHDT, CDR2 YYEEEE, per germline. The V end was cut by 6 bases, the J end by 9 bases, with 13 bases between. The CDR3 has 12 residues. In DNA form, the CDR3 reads TGTGCCAGCATGAGGGGGAGGGGGCCCCAGCATTTT. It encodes CASMRGRGPQHF.

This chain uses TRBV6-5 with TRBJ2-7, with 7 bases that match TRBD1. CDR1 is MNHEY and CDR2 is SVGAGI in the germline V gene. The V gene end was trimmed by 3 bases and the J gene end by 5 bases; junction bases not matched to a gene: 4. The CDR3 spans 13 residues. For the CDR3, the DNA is TGTGCCAGCAGTTATAACAGGGGCAACGAGCAGTACTTC. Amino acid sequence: CASSYNRGNEQYF.

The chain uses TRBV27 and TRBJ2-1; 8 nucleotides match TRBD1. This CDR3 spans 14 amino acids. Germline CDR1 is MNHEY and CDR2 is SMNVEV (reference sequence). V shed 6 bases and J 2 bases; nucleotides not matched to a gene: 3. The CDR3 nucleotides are TGTGCCAGCAGCGGACAGGGACCCTACAATGAGCAGTTCTTC. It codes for CASSGQGPYNEQFF.

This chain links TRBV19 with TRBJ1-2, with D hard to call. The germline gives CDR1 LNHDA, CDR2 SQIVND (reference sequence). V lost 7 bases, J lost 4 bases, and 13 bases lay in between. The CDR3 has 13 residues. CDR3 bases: TGTGCCAGTACGTCTACGGGATCCTATGGCTACACCTTC. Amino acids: CASTSTGSYGYTF.

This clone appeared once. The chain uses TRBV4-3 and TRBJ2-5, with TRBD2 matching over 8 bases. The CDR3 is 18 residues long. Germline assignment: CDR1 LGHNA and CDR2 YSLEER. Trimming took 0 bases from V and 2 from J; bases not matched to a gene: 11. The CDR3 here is CASSQDLAGLERQETQYF. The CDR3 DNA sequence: TGCGCCAGCAGCCAAGATTTGGCGGGACTAGAGAGACAAGAGACCCAGTACTTC.

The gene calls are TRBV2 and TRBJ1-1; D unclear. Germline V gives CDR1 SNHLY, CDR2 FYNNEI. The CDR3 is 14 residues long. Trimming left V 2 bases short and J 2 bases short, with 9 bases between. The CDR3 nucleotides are TGTGCCAGCAGTGAATACGGTAGAAACACTGAAGCTTTCTTT. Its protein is CASSEYGRNTEAFF.

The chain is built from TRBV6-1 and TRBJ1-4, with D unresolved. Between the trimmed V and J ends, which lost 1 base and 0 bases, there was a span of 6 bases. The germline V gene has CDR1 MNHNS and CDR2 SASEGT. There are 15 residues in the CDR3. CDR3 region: CASSEETATNEKLFF. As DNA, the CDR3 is TGTGCCAGCAGTGAAGAAACAGCAACTAATGAAAAACTGTTTTTT.

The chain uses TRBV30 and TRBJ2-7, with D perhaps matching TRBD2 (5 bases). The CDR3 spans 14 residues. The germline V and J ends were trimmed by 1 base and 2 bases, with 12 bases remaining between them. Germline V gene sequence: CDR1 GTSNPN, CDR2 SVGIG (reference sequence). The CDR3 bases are TGTGCCTGGAGTGGAAGGAGGTGGACCTACGAGCAGTACTTC. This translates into CAWSGRRWTYEQYF.

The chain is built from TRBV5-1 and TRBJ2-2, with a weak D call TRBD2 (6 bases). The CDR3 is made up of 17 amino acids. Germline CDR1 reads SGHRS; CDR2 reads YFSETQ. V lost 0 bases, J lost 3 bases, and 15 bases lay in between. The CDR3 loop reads CASSLAGAGIHTGELFF. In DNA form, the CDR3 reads TGCGCCAGCAGCTTGGCCGGGGCGGGAATACACACCGGGGAGCTGTTTTTT.

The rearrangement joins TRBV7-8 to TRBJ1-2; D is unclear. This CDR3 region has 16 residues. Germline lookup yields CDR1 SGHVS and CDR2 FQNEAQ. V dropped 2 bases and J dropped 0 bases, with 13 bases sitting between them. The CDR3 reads CASSLLLTETNYGYTF. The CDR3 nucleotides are TGTGCCAGCAGCTTACTTCTTACAGAGACTAACTATGGCTACACCTTC.

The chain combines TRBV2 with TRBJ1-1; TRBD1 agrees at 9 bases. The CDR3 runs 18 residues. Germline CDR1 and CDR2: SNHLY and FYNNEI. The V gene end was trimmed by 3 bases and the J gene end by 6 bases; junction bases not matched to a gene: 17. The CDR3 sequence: CASSENPYRQGERAEAFF. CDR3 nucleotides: TGTGCCAGCAGTGAGAATCCTTACAGACAGGGGGAAAGGGCTGAAGCTTTCTTT.

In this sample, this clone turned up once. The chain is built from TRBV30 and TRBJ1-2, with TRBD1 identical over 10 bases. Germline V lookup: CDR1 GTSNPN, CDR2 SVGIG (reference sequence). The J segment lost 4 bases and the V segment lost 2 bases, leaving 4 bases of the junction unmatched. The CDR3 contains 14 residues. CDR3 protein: CAWSRQGASYGYTF. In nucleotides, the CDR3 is TGTGCCTGGAGTCGACAGGGGGCGAGCTATGGCTACACCTTC.

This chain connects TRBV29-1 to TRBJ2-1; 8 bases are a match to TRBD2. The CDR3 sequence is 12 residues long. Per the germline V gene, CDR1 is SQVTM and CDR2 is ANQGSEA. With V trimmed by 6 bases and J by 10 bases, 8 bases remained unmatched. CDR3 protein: CSVSISGDEQFF. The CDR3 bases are TGCAGCGTCTCGATTAGCGGGGACGAGCAGTTCTTC.

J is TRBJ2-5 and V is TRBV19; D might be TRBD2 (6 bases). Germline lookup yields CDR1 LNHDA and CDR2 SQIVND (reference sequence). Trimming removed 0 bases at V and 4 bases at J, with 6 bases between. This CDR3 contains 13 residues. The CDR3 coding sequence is TGTGCCAGTAGTATAGAGCGGGGAGAGACCCAGTACTTC. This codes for CASSIERGETQYF.

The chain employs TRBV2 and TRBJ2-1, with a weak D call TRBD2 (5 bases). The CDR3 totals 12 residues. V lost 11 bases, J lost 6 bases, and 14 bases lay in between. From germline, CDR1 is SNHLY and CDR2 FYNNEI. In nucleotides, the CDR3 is TGTGCCCCCGGGAAGGGATCCAATGAGCAGTTCTTC. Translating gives CAPGKGSNEQFF.

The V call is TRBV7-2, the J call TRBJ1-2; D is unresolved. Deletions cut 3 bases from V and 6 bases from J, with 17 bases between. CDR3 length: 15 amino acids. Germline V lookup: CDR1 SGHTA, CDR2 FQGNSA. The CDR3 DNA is TGTGCCAGCAGCTTTTCGAATCCCCTAACTGATGGCTACACCTTC. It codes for CASSFSNPLTDGYTF.